These T cell receptor beta chains were read from a single sample in a study of blood T cell repertoires in COVID-19. The table came from immunoSEQ multiplex PCR; TCRdb's copy has only in-frame clones and leaves some out. The sample yields about 210,000 clones, around nine tenths seen once. Sequenced sample: peripheral blood. These receptors were collected from a man between 18 and 29 years old with active or convalescent COVID-19. Each CDR3 is given with its conserved first and last residue. The D gene is left open where the match is weak. A row's size may be missing; if present it is once, few, many or a size class.

V gene	J gene	clone size	D gene	CDR3 DNA	CDR3 protein
TRBV3-1/TRBV3-2	TRBJ1-1	.	TRBD1	TGTGCCAGCAGCCAGAACAGGGGTACTGAAGCTTTCTTT	CASSQNRGTEAFF
TRBV5-4	TRBJ2-7	.	TRBD1	TGTGCCAGCAGCTTCATCGGGACAGTTAACGAGCAGTACTTC	CASSFIGTVNEQYF
TRBV5-1	TRBJ2-1	.	TRBD2	TGCGCCAGCAGCTTACAGCTAGCGGGTTCCTACAATGAGCAGTTCTTC	CASSLQLAGSYNEQFF
TRBV2	TRBJ1-2	.	.	TGTGCCAGCAAATTTACAGGGAACTATGGCTACACCTTC	CASKFTGNYGYTF
TRBV6-5	TRBJ1-4	.	.	TGTGCCAGCAGCTTATCCCTTGGGCAGAATGAAAAACTGTTTTTT	CASSLSLGQNEKLFF
TRBV10-3	TRBJ1-2	once	.	TGTGCCACCTACGACCCCACAGGGCTCTATGGCTACACCTTC	CATYDPTGLYGYTF
TRBV5-4	TRBJ2-2	few	TRBD2	TGTGCCAGCAGCTTGCTAGCGGGAGCGACGGACACCGGGGAGCTGTTTTTT	CASSLLAGATDTGELFF
TRBV27	TRBJ2-6	.	TRBD2	TGTGCCAGCAGTCCCAGCGGGAGTGGGTCTGGGGCCAACGTCCTGACTTTC	CASSPSGSGSGANVLTF
TRBV7-9	TRBJ1-4	.	TRBD1	TGTGCCAGCAGCCTACAGGGGGTATTTGAAAAACTGTTTTTT	CASSLQGVFEKLFF
TRBV15	TRBJ1-5	.	.	TGTGCCACCAGTTTGCAGGGCAATCAGCCCCAGCATTTT	CATSLQGNQPQHF
TRBV10-3	TRBJ2-2	.	TRBD2	TGTGCCATCAGTGTTGCTAGCGGGATAGGGAACACCGGGGAGCTGTTTTTT	CAISVASGIGNTGELFF
TRBV6-5	TRBJ1-2	.	.	TGTGCCAGCAGTTCACAAAATAACTATGGCTACACCTTC	CASSSQNNYGYTF
TRBV12-3/TRBV12-4	TRBJ2-5	.	.	TGTGCCAGCTGTGAGGGCGTGGAGACCCAGTACTTC	CASCEGVETQYF
TRBV12-3/TRBV12-4	TRBJ2-5	.	.	TGTGCCAGCAGTCCCCCGGGGGAGACCCAGTACTTC	CASSPPGETQYF
TRBV3-1/TRBV3-2	TRBJ2-7	.	.	TGTGCCAGCAGCCCTATCACCGTAAGAGGAGCCTACGAGCAGTACTTC	CASSPITVRGAYEQYF
TRBV5-8	TRBJ1-2	once	.	TGTGCCAGCAGCTTGGCGTGGAGGCGGTCTGACGGCTACACCTTC	CASSLAWRRSDGYTF
TRBV15	TRBJ2-1	.	.	TGTGCCACCAGCAGAGACGCGGGGAACTATGAGCAGTTCTTC	CATSRDAGNYEQFF
TRBV5-4	TRBJ2-3	.	TRBD2	TGTGCCAGCAGCGTTAGCGGGAGGGCCACAGATACGCAGTATTTT	CASSVSGRATDTQYF
TRBV10-3	TRBJ1-1	.	.	TGTGCCATCAGTGAGGGGAGTGGGGGCTTGGACACTGAAGCTTTCTTT	CAISEGSGGLDTEAFF
TRBV27	TRBJ1-2	.	.	TGTGCCAGCAGTTCCCGGGACAACCTCAGACTTTACTATGGCTACACCTTC	CASSSRDNLRLYYGYTF
TRBV5-6	TRBJ1-2	.	TRBD1	TGTGCCAGCAGCCCGGTAGGACAGGGGAACTATGGCTACACCTTC	CASSPVGQGNYGYTF
TRBV7-2	TRBJ2-7	.	.	TGTGCCAGCAGCCTCACGACAGAAACAACGTACGAGCAGTACTTC	CASSLTTETTYEQYF
TRBV5-1	TRBJ1-2	once	.	TGCGCCAGCAGCTTGGGAGGTGACGGCTATGGCTACACCTTC	CASSLGGDGYGYTF
TRBV4-1	TRBJ1-4	few	.	TGCGCCAGCAGCCAAGGGGCTCTCGTGAGCATTAATGAAAAACTGTTTTTT	CASSQGALVSINEKLFF
TRBV19	TRBJ1-2	.	TRBD1	TGTGCCAGTAGTACACCGGGACAGGGTGACTATGGCTACACCTTC	CASSTPGQGDYGYTF
TRBV3-1/TRBV3-2	TRBJ2-7	once	.	TGTGCCAGCAGCCAAGAGACACGCCGGCAGTACTTC	CASSQETRRQYF
TRBV5-6	TRBJ2-7	.	TRBD2	TGTGCCAGCAGCGGCAGCGGGAGTTCCTACGAGCAGTACTTC	CASSGSGSSYEQYF
TRBV18	TRBJ2-1	.	.	TGTGCCAGCTCACCACTTTCGGGTATTGGGGAGCAGTTCTTC	CASSPLSGIGEQFF
TRBV6-1	TRBJ1-2	once	.	TGTGCCAGCAGTGAGGGGGGTGGCTATGGCTACACCTTC	CASSEGGGYGYTF
TRBV2	TRBJ2-3	.	.	TGTGCCAGCAAAAGGGGCGCACGCACAGATACGCAGTATTTT	CASKRGARTDTQYF